A single TCR beta chain is shown here with its context. The source of the sample is a study of blood T cell repertoires in COVID-19. Across the study: PBMCs, B-cell-depleted T cells, or T cells were the source of the cDNA or gDNA that made up the material.

Per the original data handling: Amplification with reference gene primers provided the estimates of nucleated cell counts. The protocol was immunoSEQ multiplex PCR, while the TCRdb copy is restricted to in-frame clones and leaves out a portion. The D gene and trimming were derived from the DNA, and the V and J assignments and clone size from that table. Here the sample spans over 25,000 clones, over 85% being singletons. The sequencing input was peripheral blood. This sequence originates from a man between 65 and 85 years old with active or convalescent COVID-19.

CDR3 DNA sequence: TGTGCCAGCAGCGGGACTAGCGGGAGAGGGAACTACAATGAGCAGTTCTTC. As protein: CASSGTSGRGNYNEQFF. The chain links TRBV25-1 to TRBJ2-1, with 14 bases matching TRBD2. V gave up 6 bases and J gave up 3 bases; unmatched junction bases: 7. This CDR3 has 17 amino acids. Germline CDR1 is MGHDK and CDR2 is SYGVNS.